This T cell receptor (beta chain) was retrieved from a study of cytomegalovirus exposure and HLA in healthy donors. Study-wide context: An earlier analysis found roughly 110 million unique TCR beta sequences from roughly 170 million T cells. Among the roughly 400 genotyped donors, more than 70% were placed in the Caucasian-associated ancestry cluster. Study observations and caveats: With high specificity and sensitivity, the classifier reportedly diagnosed cytomegalovirus status. The majority of TCR sequences were rare, yet some public TCRs appeared in many donors.

Germline CDR1 is MRHNA and CDR2 is SNTAGT. The CDR3 length is 15 residues. V shed 2 bases and J 4 bases; nucleotides not matched to a gene: 4. The PCR made use of 60 Vbeta and 13 Jbeta primers. Produced via immunoSEQ multiplex PCR; TCRdb's table is partial and in-frame only. Its table records about 130,000 clones. As concerns this clone: Its antigen is undetermined.

The sequenced sample consisted of PBMCs. The TCR was taken from a man younger than 35 in good health and CMV-seronegative. The rearrangement uses TRBV6-4 and TRBJ2-3; 9 bases map to TRBD2. CDR3 coding DNA: TGTGCCAGCAGTGACGGCGGGGGGGCTGCAGATACGCAGTATTTT. This encodes CASSDGGGAADTQYF.